This T cell receptor beta chain was obtained from a study of T cell responses to AZD1222 COVID-19 vaccine. Study-wide findings and caveats: At baseline, just 5 or 6 AZD1222 recipients tested seropositive.

Germline-derived CDR1 and CDR2 are LGHNA and YSLEER. The CDR3 is 18 residues long. V lost 3 bases, J lost 4 bases, and 13 bases stayed unmatched. The method was immunoSEQ multiplex PCR; TCRdb's version includes in-frame clones alone and lacks a portion of them. This table holds 150,000 to 200,000 clones, roughly 92% found once. Turning to this clone: Its specificity is unknown.

This receptor was obtained from an adult who received the AZD1222 COVID-19 vaccine. This specimen was peripheral blood, taken 28 days after the second AZD1222 dose. This sequence joins TRBV4-3 and TRBJ2-2; 8 bases are shared with TRBD1. CDR3 in DNA: TGCGCCAGCAGCCATATAGAGACAGGGGCCCTCGGCACCGGGGAGCTGTTTTTT. Encoded protein: CASSHIETGALGTGELFF.